The 10 T cell receptor beta chains given below trace back to one sample, sequenced in a study of PD-1 blockade in classical Hodgkin lymphoma. Measured with immunoSEQ multiplex PCR; TCRdb has only the in-frame clones, and not every one. The sample holds about 20,000 clones; roughly 65% are singletons and the top ten take less than 9.5%. Specified time point: cycle 4 day 1 (C4D1), after 5 to 7 weeks of nivolumab. Each of the patients experienced relapse following autologous stem cell transplantation, and their brentuximab vedotin exposure differed. The sequenced sample was peripheral blood mononuclear cells (PBMCs), obtained before the fourth cycle of nivolumab. These receptors all stem from a human donor with classical Hodgkin lymphoma.

The gene calls are TRBV10-3 and TRBJ2-7; 7 bases align to TRBD2. The length of the CDR3 is 14 residues. Trimming took 11 bases from V and 0 from J; bases not matched to a gene: 10. Germline CDR1 and CDR2: ENHRY and SYGVKD. CDR3 nucleotides: TGTGCCTCAACCCTAGCGGCACGCTCCTACGAGCAGTACTTC. Translation gives CASTLAARSYEQYF.

Relative to its sample, this clone is medium-sized (0.01 to 0.1%). The chain combines TRBV7-3 with TRBJ2-5; 7 bases line up with TRBD1. With V trimmed by 5 bases and J by 5 bases, 11 bases remained unmatched. The CDR3 totals 15 residues. From germline, CDR1 is SGHTA and CDR2 FQGTGA. The CDR3 is CASSPSGQWGETQYF. CDR3 DNA sequence: TGTGCCAGCAGCCCCTCGGGACAGTGGGGGGAGACCCAGTACTTC.

This clone has only a few counts. J is TRBJ2-1 and V is TRBV28; D gene ambiguous. Germline-derived CDR1 and CDR2 are MDHEN and SYDVKM. V lost 3 bases to trimming and J lost 6 bases, with 3 bases between them. CDR3 length equals 11 residues. Written as DNA, the CDR3 is TGTGCCAGCAGTTTTAGCAATGAGCAGTTCTTC. It yields the protein CASSFSNEQFF.

The rearrangement links TRBV10-3 to TRBJ1-1; tentatively, D is TRBD1 (6 bases). This CDR3 is 13 amino acids long. Germline V lookup: CDR1 ENHRY, CDR2 SYGVKD. Trimming removed 3 bases from V and 5 bases from J, with 10 bases in between. The CDR3 spells CAISDYRETEAFF. The CDR3 DNA sequence: TGTGCCATCAGTGATTACAGGGAGACTGAAGCTTTCTTT.

The chain combines TRBV11-2 with TRBJ2-1, with no clear D. Germline values: CDR1 SGHAT, CDR2 FQNNGV. The CDR3 extends over 12 amino acids. V was pared by 6 bases and J by 4 bases, with 7 bases between. The CDR3 nucleotides are TGTGCCAGCAGACTTGAGTACAATGAGCAGTTCTTC. Its protein product is CASRLEYNEQFF.

The rearrangement links TRBV7-2 to TRBJ1-1; D call uncertain. The CDR3 has 14 residues. The germline V and J ends were trimmed by 3 bases and 0 bases, with 8 bases remaining between them. CDR1 SGHTA and CDR2 FQGNSA come from the germline V gene. CDR3 sequence: CASSFSLLNTEAFF. The CDR3, as DNA: TGTGCCAGCAGCTTCAGTCTCTTGAACACTGAAGCTTTCTTT.

The chain joins TRBV15 to TRBJ1-4; D possibly corresponds to TRBD1 (5 bases). The germline V gene encodes CDR1 LNHNV and CDR2 YYDKDF (reference sequence). The length of the CDR3 is 15 residues. Between the trimmed V and J ends, which lost 4 bases and 3 bases, there was a span of 12 bases. The CDR3, as DNA: TGTGCCACCAGCATCCTCAGGGAGCCTAATGAAAAACTGTTTTTT. It specifies CATSILREPNEKLFF.

The rearrangement links TRBV6-5 to TRBJ2-6; D gene unclear. Germline-derived CDR1 and CDR2 are MNHEY and SVGAGI. The V gene lost 6 bases and the J gene lost 4 bases, with 4 bases spanning the gap. The CDR3 length is 12 residues. The CDR3 DNA is TGTGCCAGCAGCGGGGGGGCCAACGTCCTGACTTTC. Its translation: CASSGGANVLTF.

This sequence joins TRBV6-1 and TRBJ1-4; tentative D call: TRBD1 (5 bases). There are 14 residues in the CDR3. The germline CDR1 and CDR2 sequences are MNHNS and SASEGT. The V gene lost 8 bases and the J gene lost 6 bases, with 16 bases spanning the gap. The DNA for the CDR3 is TGTGCCAGCTCTCGGACGGGACCCCATGAAAAACTGTTTTTT. This encodes CASSRTGPHEKLFF.

The chain recombines TRBV5-1 with TRBJ2-2; 11 bases align to TRBD1. This CDR3 spans 17 amino acids. The trim removed 0 bases at V and 6 bases at J, leaving 7 bases unmatched. In germline, CDR1 is SGHRS, CDR2 YFSETQ. The CDR3 nucleotides read TGCGCCAGCAGCTTGGAGACACCGGGACAGGGGGCCGGGGAGCTGTTTTTT. This encodes CASSLETPGQGAGELFF. Based on the CDR3 plus reference TRBV5-1 and TRBJ2-2, the full variable domain is KAGVTQTPRYLIKTRGQQVTLSCSPISGHRSVSWYQQTPGQGLQFLFEYFSETQRNKGNFPGRFSGRQFSNSRSEMNVSTLELGDSALYLCASSLETPGQGAGELFFGEGSRLTVL.